These 14 T cell receptor beta chains originate from one sample sequenced in a study of T-cell memory formation after mild COVID-19. TCRdb recomputed calls from the 5' RACE reads with MiXCR, one row per CDR3 protein. This table has 540,000 or so distinct CDR3 sequences, around 20% appearing once. Sequenced sample: PBMCs or a T cell subset sorted from them (not recorded which). All receptors derive from an adult woman who had mild COVID-19 (a few samples of this study predate the infection). Cell type and time point are not known.

This clonotype turned up a few times. The J gene is TRBJ1-1, the V gene TRBV12-3 or TRBV12-4, with D possibly matching TRBD1 (6 bases). The CDR3 consists of 16 residues. V was trimmed by 6 bases and J by 0 bases, leaving 17 bases between them. The CDR3: CASSARGPVMNTEAFF. CDR3 coding DNA: TGTGCCAGCAGCGCACGGGGGCCAGTGATGAACACTGAAGCTTTCTTT.

This clonotype was seen more than once but under ten times. The V and J genes are TRBV3-1 and TRBJ2-3; D may be TRBD2 (5 bases). The CDR3 runs 16 residues. CDR1 and CDR2 (germline): LGHDT, YNNKEL (reference sequence). V lost 0 bases, J lost 6 bases, and 16 bases lay in between. CDR3 nucleotide sequence: TGTGCCAGCAGCCAAGACTTGGGCGAAGGCGGGGATACGCAGTATTTT. Encoded protein: CASSQDLGEGGDTQYF.

This rearrangement joins TRBV12-3 or TRBV12-4 to TRBJ1-5; D unresolved. The CDR3 runs to 14 residues. Trimming removed 3 bases at V and 6 bases at J, with 12 bases between. CDR3 coding DNA: TGTGCCAGCAGTTTCGGGGTGCGGACTCAGCCCCAGCATTTT. Translation gives CASSFGVRTQPQHF.

This clonotype was counted once. The V and J genes are TRBV9 and TRBJ1-1, with 9 bases aligning to TRBD1. Trimming cost V 3 bases and J 10 bases; bases outside gene matches: 13. The germline CDR1 and CDR2 sequences are SGDLS and YYNGEE. This CDR3 comprises 15 residues. The CDR3: CASSGSPGTGRRAFF. DNA for the CDR3: TGTGCCAGCAGCGGGAGTCCCGGGACAGGGAGGAGAGCTTTCTTT.

This clonotype was seen a few times. This chain links TRBV2 with TRBJ1-1; D uncertain. The CDR3 extends over 12 amino acids. Trimming removed 3 bases from V and 8 bases from J, with 10 bases in between. Per the germline V gene, CDR1 is SNHLY and CDR2 is FYNNEI. The CDR3 nucleotides are TGTGCCAGCAGTGATATGTCCCTCGAAGCTTTCTTT. Amino acid sequence: CASSDMSLEAFF. Full variable domain (outside the CDR3, taken from reference TRBV2 and TRBJ1-1): EPEVTQTPSHQVTQMGQEVILRCVPISNHLYFYWYRQILGQKVEFLVSFYNNEISEKSEIFDDQFSVERPDGSNFTLKIRSTKLEDSAMYFCASSDMSLEAFFGQGTRLTVV.

The V and J genes are TRBV12-3 or TRBV12-4 and TRBJ2-3; a possible D gene is TRBD2 (6 bases). V lost 2 bases and J lost 4, with 10 bases in between. CDR3 length equals 14 residues. CDR3: CASSLHSGSDTQYF. CDR3 in DNA: TGTGCCAGCAGTTTACATAGCGGTTCAGATACGCAGTATTTT.

This clonotype was counted once. The rearrangement joins TRBV6-2 or TRBV6-3 to TRBJ2-7, with D perhaps assigned TRBD1 or TRBD2 (5 bases each). CDR3 length: 15 residues. Germline V gives CDR1 MNHEY, CDR2 SVGEGT. With 0 bases removed from V and 0 bases from J, the gap between germline ends came to 9 bases. CDR3 region: CASSYSGESSYEQYF. CDR3 DNA: TGTGCCAGCAGTTACTCGGGGGAAAGCTCCTACGAGCAGTACTTC.

The CDR3 loop is CASSGTKSGSDEFYGYTF. In DNA, the CDR3 is TGTGCCAGCAGCGGTACCAAGTCAGGGAGCGACGAATTCTATGGCTACACCTTC. J is TRBJ1-2 and V is TRBV5-6; D perhaps matches TRBD1 (5 bases). Germline assignment: CDR1 SGHDT and CDR2 YYEEEE. V was shortened by 4 bases and J by 4 bases, with 26 bases between the two germline ends. The CDR3 length is 18 residues.

This clonotype was counted a few times. The gene calls are TRBV12-3 or TRBV12-4 and TRBJ2-3; D is possibly TRBD2 (7 bases). This CDR3 is 15 amino acids long. Trimming cost V 5 bases and J 4 bases, with 16 bases left between them. Here the CDR3 reads CASSPVSGGADTQYF. CDR3 sequence (DNA): TGTGCCAGCAGTCCCGTCTCGGGGGGCGCAGATACGCAGTATTTT.

The DNA of the CDR3 is TGTGCCAGCAGCCCGCGGGACAGGCAAGGGGAGACCCAGTACTTC. It translates to CASSPRDRQGETQYF. This chain joins TRBV4-2 and TRBJ2-5, with TRBD1 matching 8 bases. J was trimmed by 5 bases and V by 4 bases; bases with no gene match: 9. There are 15 residues in the CDR3. CDR1 is LGHNA, CDR2 YNFKEQ, per germline.

This rearrangement joins TRBV6-2 or TRBV6-3 to TRBJ2-3, with D possibly TRBD2 on 6 matching bases. Germline lookup yields CDR1 MNHEY and CDR2 SVGEGT. The CDR3 is made up of 12 amino acids. The V end was cut by 4 bases, the J end by 11 bases, with 13 bases between. CDR3 residues: CASSWSAGMQYF. The CDR3 coding sequence is TGTGCCAGCAGTTGGAGCGCGGGGATGCAGTATTTT.

The chain has TRBV2 and TRBJ2-1; 7 nucleotides line up with TRBD2. CDR3 length: 10 amino acids. The germline V gene has CDR1 SNHLY and CDR2 FYNNEI. Unmatched junction bases numbered 4, after V lost 6 bases and J lost 14 bases. The CDR3 loop reads CASRTSREFF. CDR3 sequence (DNA): TGTGCCAGCAGGACTAGCCGGGAGTTCTTC.

V usage is TRBV24-1 and J usage is TRBJ2-2; D may be TRBD2 (6 bases). The ends were cut back, 1 base at V and 0 bases at J, with 8 bases in the middle. The CDR3 totals 16 residues. CDR1 KGHDR and CDR2 SFDVKD come from the germline V gene. The CDR3 nucleotides read TGTGCCACCAGTGATTTAGGGGACTCGAACACCGGGGAGCTGTTTTTT. This gives the protein CATSDLGDSNTGELFF.

In its sample, this clonotype was seen a few times. One end of the junction does not line up with germline, which may come from a read error. The chain joins TRBV7-9 to TRBJ2-5; D unresolved. The CDR3 spans 16 residues. Germline CDR1 SEHNR, CDR2 FQNEAQ (reference sequence). The CDR3 DNA follows: TGTGCCAGCAGCCCCCCGGTCGATATAGAACAAGTGACCCAGTACTTC. It codes for CASSPPVDIEQVTQYF.